In this sample, the clone carrying this T cell receptor beta chain turned up a few times. Its antigen is still unknown. The PCR had 60 Vbeta and 13 Jbeta primers. Sequencing used immunoSEQ multiplex PCR; TCRdb keeps in-frame clones, though not all of them. The sample contains around 100,000 clones, approximately 69% of which appear only once. This CDR3 is 16 amino acids long. After removal of 3 bases from V and 4 bases from J, the junction contained 2 bases not matched to a gene. In germline, CDR1 is SGHTA, CDR2 FQGNSA. The sample originates from a study of cytomegalovirus exposure and HLA in healthy donors. Donors were ostensibly healthy at sampling, although undocumented immune exposures were probable. Study outcomes and limitations: A later analysis found that most CMV-associated TCR beta chains appeared HLA-restricted. Across donors, most TCRs were seen rarely, yet some public ones were widespread.

This sequence originates from a woman aged 40 to 50 in good health and CMV-seropositive. The sequenced sample was PBMCs. This chain connects TRBV7-2 to TRBJ2-2; 13 nucleotides align to TRBD2. Written as DNA, the CDR3 is TGTGCCAGCAGCTTGACTAGCGGGGGGCCCACCGGGGAGCTGTTTTTT. As protein: CASSLTSGGPTGELFF.